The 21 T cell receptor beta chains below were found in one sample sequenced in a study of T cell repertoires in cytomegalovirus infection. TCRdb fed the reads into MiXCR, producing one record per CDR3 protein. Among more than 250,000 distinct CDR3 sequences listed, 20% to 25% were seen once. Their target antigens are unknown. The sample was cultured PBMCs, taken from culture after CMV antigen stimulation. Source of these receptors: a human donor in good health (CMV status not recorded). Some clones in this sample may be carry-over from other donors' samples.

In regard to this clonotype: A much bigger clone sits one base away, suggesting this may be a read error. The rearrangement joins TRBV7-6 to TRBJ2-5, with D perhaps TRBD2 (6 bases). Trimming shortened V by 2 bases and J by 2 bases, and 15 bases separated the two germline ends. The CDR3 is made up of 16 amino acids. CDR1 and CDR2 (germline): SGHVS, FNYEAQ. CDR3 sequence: CASSLPNGREQETQYF. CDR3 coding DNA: TGTGCCAGCAGCTTACCTAACGGGAGAGAACAAGAGACCCAGTACTTC.

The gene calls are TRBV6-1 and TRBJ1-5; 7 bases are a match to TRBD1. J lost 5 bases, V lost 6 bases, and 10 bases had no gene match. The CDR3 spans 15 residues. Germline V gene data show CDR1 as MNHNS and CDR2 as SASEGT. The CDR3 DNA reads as TGTGCCAGCAGAAAACTGCGGGACAGCGATCAGCCCCAGCATTTT. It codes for CASRKLRDSDQPQHF.

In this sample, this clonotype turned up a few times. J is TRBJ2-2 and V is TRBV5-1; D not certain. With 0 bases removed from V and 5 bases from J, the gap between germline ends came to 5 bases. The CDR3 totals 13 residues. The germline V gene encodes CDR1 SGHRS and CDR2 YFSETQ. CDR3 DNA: TGCGCCAGCAGCTTGGAGTTTACCGGGGAGCTGTTTTTT. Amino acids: CASSLEFTGELFF.

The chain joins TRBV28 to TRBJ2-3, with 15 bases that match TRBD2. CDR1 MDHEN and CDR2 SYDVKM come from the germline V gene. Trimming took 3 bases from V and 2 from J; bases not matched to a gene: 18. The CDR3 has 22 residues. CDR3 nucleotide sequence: TGTGCCAGCAGTTTTTTGCTCGGCGGGACTAGCGGGAGGCCTGATTTCACAGATACGCAGTATTTT. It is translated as CASSFLLGGTSGRPDFTDTQYF.

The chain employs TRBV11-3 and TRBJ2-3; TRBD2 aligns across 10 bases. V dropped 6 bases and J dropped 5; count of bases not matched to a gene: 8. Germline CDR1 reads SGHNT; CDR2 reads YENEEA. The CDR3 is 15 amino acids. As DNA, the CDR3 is TGTGCCAGCAGGGGCCTAGCGGGAGCTGAAGATACGCAGTATTTT. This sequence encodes CASRGLAGAEDTQYF.

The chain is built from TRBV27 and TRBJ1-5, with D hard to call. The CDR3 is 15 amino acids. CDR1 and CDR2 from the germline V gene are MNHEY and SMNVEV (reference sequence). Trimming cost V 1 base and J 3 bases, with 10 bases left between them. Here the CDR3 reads CASSLFGQYNQPQHF. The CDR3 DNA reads TGTGCCAGCAGTTTATTTGGTCAGTACAATCAGCCCCAGCATTTT.

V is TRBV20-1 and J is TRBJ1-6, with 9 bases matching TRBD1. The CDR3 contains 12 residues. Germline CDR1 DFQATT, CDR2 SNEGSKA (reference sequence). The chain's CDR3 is CSLGQGASPLHF. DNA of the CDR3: TGCAGCCTGGGACAGGGTGCCTCACCCCTCCACTTT.

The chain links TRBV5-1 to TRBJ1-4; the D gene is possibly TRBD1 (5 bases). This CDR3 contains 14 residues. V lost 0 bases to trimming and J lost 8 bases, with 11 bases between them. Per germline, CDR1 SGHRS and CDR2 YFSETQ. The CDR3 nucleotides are TGCGCCAGCAGCTTGGCCGGGGCTGAAGAAAAACTGTTTTTT. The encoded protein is CASSLAGAEEKLFF.

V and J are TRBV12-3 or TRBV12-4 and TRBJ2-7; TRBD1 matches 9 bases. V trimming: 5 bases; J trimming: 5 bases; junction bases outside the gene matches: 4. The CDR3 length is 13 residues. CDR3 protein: CASSPRDRDEQYF. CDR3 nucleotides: TGTGCCAGCAGTCCCCGGGACAGGGACGAGCAGTACTTC.

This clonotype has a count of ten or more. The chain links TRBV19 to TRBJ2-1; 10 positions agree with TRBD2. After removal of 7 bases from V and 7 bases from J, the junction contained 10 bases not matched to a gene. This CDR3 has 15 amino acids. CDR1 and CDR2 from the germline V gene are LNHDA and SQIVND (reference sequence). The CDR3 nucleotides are TGTGCCAGTACCCCGGGGGCTAGCGGGAGTAATGAGCAGTTCTTC. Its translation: CASTPGASGSNEQFF.

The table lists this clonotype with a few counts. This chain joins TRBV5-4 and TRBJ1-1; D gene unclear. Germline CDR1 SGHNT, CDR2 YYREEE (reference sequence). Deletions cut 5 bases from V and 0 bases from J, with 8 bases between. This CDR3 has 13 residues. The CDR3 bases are TGTGCCAGCAGTCACAGACTGAACACTGAAGCTTTCTTT. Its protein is CASSHRLNTEAFF.

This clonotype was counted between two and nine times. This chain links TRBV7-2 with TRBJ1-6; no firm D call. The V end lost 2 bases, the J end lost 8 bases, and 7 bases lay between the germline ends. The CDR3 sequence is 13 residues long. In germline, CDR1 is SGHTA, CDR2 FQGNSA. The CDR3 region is CASSLRVDSPLHF. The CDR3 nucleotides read TGTGCCAGCAGCTTACGGGTCGATTCACCCCTCCACTTT.

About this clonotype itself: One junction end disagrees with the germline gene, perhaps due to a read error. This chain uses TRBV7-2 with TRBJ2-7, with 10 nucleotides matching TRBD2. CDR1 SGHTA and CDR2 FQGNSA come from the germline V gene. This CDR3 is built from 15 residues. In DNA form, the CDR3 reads TGTGCCTGCAGCTTTGAGAGCGGGAGGGCCCACGAGCAGTACTTC. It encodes CACSFESGRAHEQYF.

CDR3 protein: CASRDGLGPQHF. Here the CDR3 DNA reads TGTGCCAGCAGGGACGGCCTCGGGCCCCAGCATTTT. The genes are TRBV12-3 or TRBV12-4 and TRBJ1-5, with D unclear. The CDR3 covers 12 residues. Trimming took 6 bases from V and 9 from J, leaving 12 bases between them.

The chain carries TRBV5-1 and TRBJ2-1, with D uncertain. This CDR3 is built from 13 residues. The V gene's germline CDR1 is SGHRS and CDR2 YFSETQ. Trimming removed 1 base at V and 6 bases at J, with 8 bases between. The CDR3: CASSLYRTNEQFF. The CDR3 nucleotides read TGCGCCAGCAGCTTGTACCGGACCAATGAGCAGTTCTTC.

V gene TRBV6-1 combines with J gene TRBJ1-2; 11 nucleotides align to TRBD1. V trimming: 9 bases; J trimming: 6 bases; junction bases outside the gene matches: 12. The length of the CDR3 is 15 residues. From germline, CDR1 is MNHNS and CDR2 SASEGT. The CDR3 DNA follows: TGTGCCAGTCAGGGGGACAGGGGGTATGGGGATGGCTACACCTTC. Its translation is CASQGDRGYGDGYTF.

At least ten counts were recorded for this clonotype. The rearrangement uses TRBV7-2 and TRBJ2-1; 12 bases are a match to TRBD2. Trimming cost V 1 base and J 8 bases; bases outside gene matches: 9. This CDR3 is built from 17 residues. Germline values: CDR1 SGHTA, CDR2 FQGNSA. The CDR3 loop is CASSLERLAGAVDEQFF. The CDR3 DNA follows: TGTGCCAGCAGCTTAGAGAGACTAGCGGGAGCTGTGGATGAGCAGTTCTTC.

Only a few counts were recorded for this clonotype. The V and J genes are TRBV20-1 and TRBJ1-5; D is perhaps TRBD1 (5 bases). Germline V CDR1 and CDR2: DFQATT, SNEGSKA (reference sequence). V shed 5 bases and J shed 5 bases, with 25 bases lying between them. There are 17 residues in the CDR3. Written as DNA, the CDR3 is TGCAGTGCTGGGTCCCCGCGGACAATCCGACCAGATCAGCCCCAGCATTTT. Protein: CSAGSPRTIRPDQPQHF.

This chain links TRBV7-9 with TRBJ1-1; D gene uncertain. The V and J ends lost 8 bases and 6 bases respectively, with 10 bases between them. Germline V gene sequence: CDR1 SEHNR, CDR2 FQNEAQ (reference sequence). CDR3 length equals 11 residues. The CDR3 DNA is TGTGCCAGCTCCCGTGAAGCTGAAGCTTTCTTT. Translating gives CASSREAEAFF.

CDR3: CASRGGGSGSYEQYF. DNA for the CDR3: TGTGCCAGCAGGGGGGGGGGGTCTGGCTCCTACGAGCAGTACTTC. V is TRBV6-6 and J is TRBJ2-7, with 7 bases aligning to TRBD2. The germline V gene encodes CDR1 MNHNY and CDR2 SVGAGI (reference sequence). The CDR3 consists of 15 residues. The V and J ends lost 6 bases and 0 bases, in that order; junction bases with no gene match: 8.

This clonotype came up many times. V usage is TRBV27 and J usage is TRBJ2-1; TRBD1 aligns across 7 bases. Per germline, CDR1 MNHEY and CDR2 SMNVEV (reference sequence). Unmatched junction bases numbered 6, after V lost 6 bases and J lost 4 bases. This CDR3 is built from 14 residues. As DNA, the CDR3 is TGTGCCAGCAGGCACAGGGGTTTGTACAATGAGCAGTTCTTC. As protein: CASRHRGLYNEQFF.